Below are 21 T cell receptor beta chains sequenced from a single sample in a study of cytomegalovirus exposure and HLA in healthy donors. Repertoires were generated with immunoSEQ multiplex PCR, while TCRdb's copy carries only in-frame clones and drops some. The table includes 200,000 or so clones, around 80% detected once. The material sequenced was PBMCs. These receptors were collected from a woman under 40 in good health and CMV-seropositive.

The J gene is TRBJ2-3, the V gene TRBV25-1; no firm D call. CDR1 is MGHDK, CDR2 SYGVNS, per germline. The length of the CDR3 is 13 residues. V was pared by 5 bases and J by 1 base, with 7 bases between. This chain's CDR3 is CASSSRGTDTQYF. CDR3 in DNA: TGTGCCAGCAGTTCCCGGGGCACAGATACGCAGTATTTT. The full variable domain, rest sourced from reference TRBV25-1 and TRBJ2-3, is EADIYQTPRYLVIGTGKKITLECSQTMGHDKMYWYQQDPGMELHLIHYSYGVNSTEKGDLSSESTVSRIRTEHFPLTLESARPSHTSQYLCASSSRGTDTQYFGPGTRLTVL.

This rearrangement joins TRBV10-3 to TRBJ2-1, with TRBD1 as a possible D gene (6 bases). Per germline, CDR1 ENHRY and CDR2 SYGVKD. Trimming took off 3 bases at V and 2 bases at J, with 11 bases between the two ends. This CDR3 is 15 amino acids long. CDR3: CAISEGTQTYNEQFF. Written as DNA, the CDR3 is TGTGCCATCAGTGAAGGGACACAGACCTACAATGAGCAGTTCTTC.

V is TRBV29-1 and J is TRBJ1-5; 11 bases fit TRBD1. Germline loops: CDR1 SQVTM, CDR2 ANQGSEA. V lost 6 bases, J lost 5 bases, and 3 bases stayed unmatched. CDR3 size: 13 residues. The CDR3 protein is CSVPGQGDQPQHF. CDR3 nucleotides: TGCAGCGTACCGGGACAGGGGGATCAGCCCCAGCATTTT.

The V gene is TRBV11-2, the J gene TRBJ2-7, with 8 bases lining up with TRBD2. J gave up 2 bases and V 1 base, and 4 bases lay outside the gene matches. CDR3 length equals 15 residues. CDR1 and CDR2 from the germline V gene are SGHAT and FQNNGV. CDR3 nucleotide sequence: TGTGCCAGCAGCTTAGGATCAGCGGGGGCCTACGAGCAGTACTTC. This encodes CASSLGSAGAYEQYF.

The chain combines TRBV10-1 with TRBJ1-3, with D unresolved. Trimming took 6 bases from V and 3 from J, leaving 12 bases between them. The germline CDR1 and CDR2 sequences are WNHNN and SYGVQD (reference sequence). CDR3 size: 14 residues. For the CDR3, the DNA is TGCGCCAGCAGCGAATTTGGGCTTGGAAACACCATATATTTT. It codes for CASSEFGLGNTIYF.

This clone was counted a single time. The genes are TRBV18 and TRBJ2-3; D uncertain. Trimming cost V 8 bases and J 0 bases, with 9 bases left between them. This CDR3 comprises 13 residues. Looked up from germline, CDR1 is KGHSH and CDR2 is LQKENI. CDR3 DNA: TGTGCCAGCCGAGAATCTAGCACAGATACGCAGTATTTT. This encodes CASRESSTDTQYF.

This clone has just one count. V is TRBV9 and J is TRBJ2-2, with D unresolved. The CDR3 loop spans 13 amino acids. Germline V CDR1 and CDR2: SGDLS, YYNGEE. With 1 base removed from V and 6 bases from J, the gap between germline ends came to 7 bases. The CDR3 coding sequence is TGTGCCAGCAGCGTACTGGCTGCCGGGGAGCTGTTTTTT. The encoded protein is CASSVLAAGELFF.

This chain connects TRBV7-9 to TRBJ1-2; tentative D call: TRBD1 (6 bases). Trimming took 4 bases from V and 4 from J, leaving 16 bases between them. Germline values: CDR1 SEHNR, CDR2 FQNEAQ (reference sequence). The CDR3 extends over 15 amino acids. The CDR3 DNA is TGTGCCAGCAGCTACCGGGACACAGATTTCTATGGCTACACCTTC. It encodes CASSYRDTDFYGYTF.

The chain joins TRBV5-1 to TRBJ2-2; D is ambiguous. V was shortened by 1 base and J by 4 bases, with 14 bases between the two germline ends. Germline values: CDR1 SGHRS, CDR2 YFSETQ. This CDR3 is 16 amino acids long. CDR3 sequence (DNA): TGCGCCAGCAGCTTGCTTGGGTCCCGAGGCACCGGGGAGCTGTTTTTT. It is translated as CASSLLGSRGTGELFF.

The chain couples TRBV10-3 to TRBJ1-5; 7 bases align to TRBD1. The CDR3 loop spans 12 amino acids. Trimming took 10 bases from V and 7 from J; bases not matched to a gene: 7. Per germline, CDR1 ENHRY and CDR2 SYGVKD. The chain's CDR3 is CATSTGLQPQHF. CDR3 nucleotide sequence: TGTGCCACCTCGACAGGGTTGCAGCCCCAGCATTTT.

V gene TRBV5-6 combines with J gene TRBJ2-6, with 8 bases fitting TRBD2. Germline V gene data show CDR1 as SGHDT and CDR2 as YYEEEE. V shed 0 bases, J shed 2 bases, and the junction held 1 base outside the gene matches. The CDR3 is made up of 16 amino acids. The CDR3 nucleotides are TGTGCCAGCAGCTTGGCGGGGGGGCCTGGGGCCAACGTCCTGACTTTC. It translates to CASSLAGGPGANVLTF.

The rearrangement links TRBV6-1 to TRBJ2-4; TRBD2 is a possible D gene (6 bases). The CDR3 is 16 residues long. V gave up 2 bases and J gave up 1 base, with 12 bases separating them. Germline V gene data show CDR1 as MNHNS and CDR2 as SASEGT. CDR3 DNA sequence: TGTGCCAGCAGTGAACTCCGGGGGAGGGCCAAAAACATTCAGTACTTC. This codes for CASSELRGRAKNIQYF.

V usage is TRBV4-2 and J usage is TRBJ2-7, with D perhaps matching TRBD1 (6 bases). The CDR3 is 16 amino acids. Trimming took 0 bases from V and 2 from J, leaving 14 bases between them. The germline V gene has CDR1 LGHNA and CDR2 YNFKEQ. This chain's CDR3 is CASSQEVRGYPYEQYF. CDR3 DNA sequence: TGTGCCAGCAGCCAAGAAGTCAGGGGTTACCCCTACGAGCAGTACTTC.

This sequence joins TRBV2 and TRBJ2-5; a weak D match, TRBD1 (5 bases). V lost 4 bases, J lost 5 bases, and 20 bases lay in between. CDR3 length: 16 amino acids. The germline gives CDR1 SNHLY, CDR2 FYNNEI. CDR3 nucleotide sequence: TGTGCCAGCAGTGGGCGACAGAGCTCTCAGTGGGAGACCCAGTACTTC. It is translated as CASSGRQSSQWETQYF.

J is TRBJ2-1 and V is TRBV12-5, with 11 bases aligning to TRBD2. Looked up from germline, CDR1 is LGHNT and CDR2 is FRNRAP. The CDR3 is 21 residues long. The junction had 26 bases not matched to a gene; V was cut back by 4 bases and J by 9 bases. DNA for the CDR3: TGTGCTAGTGGTTCCGGACTCCGGGACGGGGAGGCTAGCGGGAGGCGGGGTGAGCAGTTCTTC. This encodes CASGSGLRDGEASGRRGEQFF.

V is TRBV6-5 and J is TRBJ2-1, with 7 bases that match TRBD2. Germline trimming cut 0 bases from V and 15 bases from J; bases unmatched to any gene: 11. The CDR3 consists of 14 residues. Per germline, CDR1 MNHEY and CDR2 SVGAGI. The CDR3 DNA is TGTGCCAGCAGTTACTCGGCGGGAGAGGTTTTTCCGTTCTTC. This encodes CASSYSAGEVFPFF.

The CDR3 is CASSYGTIGSSYNEQFF. CDR3 sequence (DNA): TGCGCCAGCAGCTACGGGACTATCGGAAGCTCCTACAATGAGCAGTTCTTC. The rearrangement joins TRBV5-1 to TRBJ2-1; 7 positions agree with TRBD2. The V gene end was trimmed by 3 bases and the J gene end by 0 bases; junction bases not matched to a gene: 9. CDR3 length: 17 residues. The germline gives CDR1 SGHRS, CDR2 YFSETQ. The complete variable domain, with remaining parts taken from reference TRBV5-1 and TRBJ2-1, reads KAGVTQTPRYLIKTRGQQVTLSCSPISGHRSVSWYQQTPGQGLQFLFEYFSETQRNKGNFPGRFSGRQFSNSRSEMNVSTLELGDSALYLCASSYGTIGSSYNEQFFGPGTRLTVL.

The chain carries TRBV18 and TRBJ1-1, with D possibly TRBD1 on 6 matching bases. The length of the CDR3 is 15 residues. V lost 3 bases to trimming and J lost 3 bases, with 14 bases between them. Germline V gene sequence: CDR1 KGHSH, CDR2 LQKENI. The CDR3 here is CASSPRGETDTEAFF. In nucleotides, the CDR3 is TGTGCCAGCTCACCCAGGGGCGAAACGGACACTGAAGCTTTCTTT.

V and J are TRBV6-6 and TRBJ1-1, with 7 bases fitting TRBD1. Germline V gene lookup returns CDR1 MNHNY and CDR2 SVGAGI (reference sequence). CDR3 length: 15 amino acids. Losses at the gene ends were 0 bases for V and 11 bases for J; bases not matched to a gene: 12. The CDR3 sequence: CASSYSGPGGSKAFF. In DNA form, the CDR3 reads TGTGCCAGCAGTTACTCAGGGCCAGGGGGATCGAAGGCTTTCTTT.

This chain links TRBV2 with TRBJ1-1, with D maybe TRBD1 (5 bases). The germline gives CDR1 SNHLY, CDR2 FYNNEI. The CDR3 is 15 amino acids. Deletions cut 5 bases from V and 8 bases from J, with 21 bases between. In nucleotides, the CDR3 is TGTGCCAGCAGTCCGTTTACAGGCGCCCCTCTCGAAGCTTTCTTT. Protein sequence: CASSPFTGAPLEAFF.

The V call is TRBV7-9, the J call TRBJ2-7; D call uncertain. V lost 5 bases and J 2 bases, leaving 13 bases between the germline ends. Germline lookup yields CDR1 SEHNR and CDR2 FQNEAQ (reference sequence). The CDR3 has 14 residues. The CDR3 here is CASSPIHFPYEQYF. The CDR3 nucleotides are TGTGCCAGCAGCCCCATACATTTTCCCTACGAGCAGTACTTC.